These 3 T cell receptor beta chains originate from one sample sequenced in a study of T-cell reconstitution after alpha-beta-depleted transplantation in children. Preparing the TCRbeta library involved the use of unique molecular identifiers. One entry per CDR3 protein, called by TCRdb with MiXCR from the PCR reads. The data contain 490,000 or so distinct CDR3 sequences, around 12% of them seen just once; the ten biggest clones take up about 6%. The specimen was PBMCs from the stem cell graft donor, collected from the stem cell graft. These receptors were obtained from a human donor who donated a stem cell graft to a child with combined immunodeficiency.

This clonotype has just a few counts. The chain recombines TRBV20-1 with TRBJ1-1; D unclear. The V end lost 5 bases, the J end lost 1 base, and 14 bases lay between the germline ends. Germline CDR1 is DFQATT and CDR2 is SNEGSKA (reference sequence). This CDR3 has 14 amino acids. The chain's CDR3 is CSAVWARGNTEAFF. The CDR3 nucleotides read TGCAGTGCTGTCTGGGCTCGGGGGAACACTGAAGCTTTCTTT.

The CDR3: CASSQDDVGLAEQFF. The CDR3 nucleotides are TGTGCCAGCAGCCAAGATGACGTCGGACTAGCGGAGCAGTTCTTC. The chain joins TRBV3-1 to TRBJ2-1; 9 bases are shared with TRBD2. The CDR3 has 15 amino acids. The germline gives CDR1 LGHDT, CDR2 YNNKEL (reference sequence). The J segment lost 10 bases and the V segment lost 0 bases, leaving 7 bases of the junction unmatched.

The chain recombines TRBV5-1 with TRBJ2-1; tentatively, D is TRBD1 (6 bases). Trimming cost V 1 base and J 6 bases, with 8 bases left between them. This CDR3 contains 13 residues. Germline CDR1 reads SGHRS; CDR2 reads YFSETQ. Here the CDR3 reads CASSLTGINEQFF. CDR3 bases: TGCGCCAGCAGCTTGACAGGGATCAATGAGCAGTTCTTC.